The TCR beta chain described here comes from a study of cytomegalovirus exposure and HLA in healthy donors. Some clones are missing from TCRdb's copy, which holds only in-frame ones; the method was immunoSEQ multiplex PCR. The sample holds 110,000 to 150,000 clones; roughly 89% are singletons and the top ten take roughly 9.2%. The CDR3 has 14 residues. Germline V lookup: CDR1 SGHNT, CDR2 YYREEE (reference sequence). The V gene end was trimmed by 4 bases and the J gene end by 4 bases; junction bases not matched to a gene: 4. The sample consisted of PBMCs. This chain connects TRBV5-4 to TRBJ2-1, with 8 bases lining up with TRBD2. The receptor was isolated from a woman younger than 30 in good health and CMV-seropositive. In DNA form, the CDR3 reads TGTGCCAGCAGCCTGACTAGCGCTTACAATGAGCAGTTCTTC. Translation: CASSLTSAYNEQFF.